This T cell receptor (beta chain) was profiled in a study of OX40 agonist ivuxolimab in advanced cancers. The wider study: Participants could have had prior anti-PD-1, anti-PD-L1 or anti-CTLA-4 therapy, and roughly 39% had some.

Germline V CDR1 and CDR2: SGHDT, YYEEEE. Trimming left V 4 bases short and J 3 bases short, with 11 bases between. The CDR3 runs to 13 residues. Samples were taken at baseline and on day 1 of cycles 4 and 7. Notes on this clone: Its matching antigen is unknown.

The repertoire was sequenced with immunoSEQ multiplex PCR; TCRdb's copy has only in-frame clones and lacks some. The sample consists of tens of thousands of clones, about 90% of them appearing once. Findings of the study overall: With doses of 0.1-3.0 mg/kg, partial responders showed among the lowest clonal expansion.

This sequence originates from an adult with an advanced solid tumor such as melanoma, head and neck, liver or kidney cancer. The rearrangement links TRBV5-6 to TRBJ2-7, with a weak D call TRBD1 (5 bases). This material consisted of CD4+ or CD8+ T cells sorted from blood, taken in a trial of the OX40 agonist ivuxolimab. The CDR3 loop reads CASSVYQGYEQYF. DNA of the CDR3: TGTGCCAGCAGCGTCTACCAGGGCTACGAGCAGTACTTC. The full variable domain, rest sourced from reference TRBV5-6 and TRBJ2-7, is DAGVTQSPTHLIKTRGQQVTLRCSPKSGHDTVSWYQQALGQGPQFIFQYYEEEERQRGNFPDRFSGHQFPNYSSELNVNALLLGDSALYLCASSVYQGYEQYFGPGTRLTVT.